The next 15 T cell receptor beta chains were all read from a single sample in a study of naive and memory T cell subsets. Study findings and constraints: Especially in CD8 cells, naive repertoires contained a few larger clonotypes, possibly CD45RA-re-expressing memory cells.

Their antigen targets remain unknown. Two oligonucleotides, mixed equimolar, formed the beta constant-region primer covering TRBC1 and TRBC2. Ligated cDNA was amplified by four rounds of PCR with nested alpha and beta constant-region primers and SP2. MiXCR, run by TCRdb on the UMI-ligation and nested PCR reads, gives a single entry per CDR3 protein. The data show roughly 150,000 distinct CDR3 sequences, over 20% seen once. Sequencing input: naive CD4+ T cells from blood. These receptors originate from a human donor in good health.

This chain uses TRBV19 with TRBJ2-3; 7 bases align to TRBD2. The trim removed 5 bases at V and 3 bases at J, leaving 5 bases unmatched. Germline CDR1 LNHDA, CDR2 SQIVND (reference sequence). CDR3 length equals 14 residues. CDR3 sequence reads: CASSLAEVTDTQYF. CDR3 DNA: TGTGCCAGTAGTCTAGCGGAGGTAACAGATACGCAGTATTTT.

A few counts support this clonotype. The DNA for the CDR3 is TGTGCCAGCAGCACACCCACAGGGGGTGAGCAGTTCTTC. It specifies CASSTPTGGEQFF. The V gene is TRBV28, the J gene TRBJ2-1; 8 bases are a match to TRBD1. The CDR3 contains 13 residues. CDR1 is MDHEN and CDR2 is SYDVKM in the germline V gene. The ends lost 6 bases at V and 9 bases at J; junction bases unmatched: 7. The variable domain in full, completed from reference TRBV28 and TRBJ2-1, reads DVKVTQSSRYLVKRTGEKVFLECVQDMDHENMFWYRQDPGLGLRLIYFSYDVKMKEKGDIPEGYSVSREKKERFSLILESASTNQTSMYLCASSTPTGGEQFFGPGTRLTVL.

This clonotype was observed many times. The rearrangement uses TRBV20-1 and TRBJ2-7; D not resolved. Trimming took 7 bases from V and 4 from J, leaving 11 bases between them. The CDR3 totals 11 residues. Germline CDR1 DFQATT, CDR2 SNEGSKA (reference sequence). The chain's CDR3 is CSGEVGYEQYF. CDR3 DNA sequence: TGCAGTGGGGAAGTTGGGTACGAGCAGTACTTC.

There are a few counts of this clonotype. The chain is built from TRBV14 and TRBJ1-2; D uncertain. Trimming removed 1 base at V and 2 bases at J, with 8 bases between. Germline V gene sequence: CDR1 SGHDN, CDR2 FVKESK. The CDR3 consists of 14 residues. CDR3: CASSQGIGNYGYTF. CDR3 nucleotide sequence: TGTGCCAGCAGCCAAGGGATAGGAAACTATGGCTACACCTTC.

This clonotype was found a few times. The chain combines TRBV4-3 with TRBJ2-5, with TRBD1 matching 7 bases. CDR1 and CDR2 from the germline V gene are LGHNA and YSLEER. After removal of 4 bases from V and 4 bases from J, the junction contained 3 bases not matched to a gene. The CDR3 runs 13 residues. The chain's CDR3 is CASSLRTGETQYF. In DNA form, the CDR3 reads TGCGCCAGCAGCCTTCGGACAGGAGAGACCCAGTACTTC.

The table lists this clonotype with a few counts. The genes are TRBV6-5 and TRBJ2-5; TRBD1 matches 7 bases. Germline CDR1 MNHEY, CDR2 SVGAGI. This CDR3 contains 16 residues. V was pared by 6 bases and J by 1 base, with 11 bases of the junction left unmatched. The CDR3 coding sequence is TGTGCCAGCAGCACCACTGCCGGGACAGTCCAAGAGACCCAGTACTTC. Translating gives CASSTTAGTVQETQYF.

This clonotype was counted a few times. V gene TRBV13 combines with J gene TRBJ2-7, with TRBD2 matching 9 bases. The CDR3 runs 15 residues. Trimming removed 5 bases from V and 6 bases from J; junction bases left unmatched: 11. Per the germline V gene, CDR1 is PRHDT and CDR2 is FYEKMQ (reference sequence). In DNA form, the CDR3 reads TGTGCCAGCAGCCTGAGGACTAGCGCCTACTCCGAGCAGTACTTC. Residues: CASSLRTSAYSEQYF.

This clonotype has more than one count but fewer than ten. The rearrangement joins TRBV5-1 to TRBJ2-7; D unclear. CDR3 length equals 14 residues. Trimming left V 0 bases short and J 1 base short, with 8 bases between. Germline assignment: CDR1 SGHRS and CDR2 YFSETQ. The CDR3, as DNA: TGCGCCAGCAGCTTGGTGGTGGATTCCTACGAGCAGTACTTC. It encodes CASSLVVDSYEQYF.

V usage is TRBV20-1 and J usage is TRBJ2-1; 8 bases match TRBD2. V was clipped by 2 bases and J by 7 bases; unmatched bases: 7. The germline CDR1 and CDR2 sequences are DFQATT and SNEGSKA (reference sequence). CDR3 length: 14 amino acids. In DNA form, the CDR3 reads TGCAGTGCTAGACCCAGCGGGAGAGTGAATGAGCAGTTCTTC. Protein: CSARPSGRVNEQFF.

The V call is TRBV4-1, the J call TRBJ2-3; 12 positions match TRBD1. Germline trimming cut 1 base from V and 3 bases from J; bases unmatched to any gene: 5. CDR3 length equals 17 residues. Germline CDR1 MGHRA, CDR2 YSYEKL. Here the CDR3 DNA reads TGCGCCAGCAGCCAAGGGGGGACAGGGGGCGGGACAGATACGCAGTATTTT. Translated: CASSQGGTGGGTDTQYF.

This chain joins TRBV18 and TRBJ2-1; TRBD2 is a possible D gene (6 bases). Trimming removed 8 bases from V and 10 bases from J, with 18 bases in between. The CDR3 contains 13 residues. Looked up from germline, CDR1 is KGHSH and CDR2 is LQKENI. CDR3 sequence: CASQGRTGREQFF. The DNA of the CDR3 is TGTGCCAGCCAAGGGAGGACGGGACGGGAGCAGTTCTTC.

This clonotype has ten or more counts. The genes are TRBV10-2 and TRBJ2-7; tentative D call: TRBD1 (6 bases). The CDR3 has 13 amino acids. CDR1 is WSHSY and CDR2 is SAAADI in the germline V gene. V lost 6 bases to trimming and J lost 6 bases, with 15 bases between them. The CDR3 region has the DNA TGCGCCAGCAGAGCAGGGGTGGTAAGCGAGCAGTACTTC. Its protein is CASRAGVVSEQYF.

The chain carries TRBV28 and TRBJ2-7; 8 nucleotides line up with TRBD1. This CDR3 has 14 residues. Germline CDR1 and CDR2: MDHEN and SYDVKM. The junction had 9 bases not matched to a gene; V was cut back by 5 bases and J by 6 bases. CDR3 residues: CASSRAGGGGEQYF. The CDR3 coding sequence is TGTGCCAGCAGTCGCGCAGGGGGCGGAGGCGAGCAGTACTTC.

This clonotype was detected many times. The gene calls are TRBV4-3 and TRBJ2-2; TRBD2 agrees at 10 bases. This CDR3 spans 18 amino acids. Germline CDR1 and CDR2: LGHNA and YSLEER. V shed 0 bases and J 5 bases; nucleotides not matched to a gene: 9. CDR3: CASSQEATSGTFTGELFF. The CDR3 DNA reads as TGCGCCAGCAGCCAAGAAGCTACTAGCGGGACTTTTACCGGGGAGCTGTTTTTT.

This clonotype was observed a few times. The chain recombines TRBV6-1 with TRBJ2-7; D assignment may be TRBD1 or TRBD2 (5 bases each). The CDR3 runs 15 residues. The V gene lost 5 bases and the J gene lost 0 bases, with 14 bases spanning the gap. Germline loops: CDR1 MNHNS, CDR2 SASEGT. The CDR3 bases are TGTGCCAGCAGTCCCCGGGACCCCAGCTCCTACGAGCAGTACTTC. This translates into CASSPRDPSSYEQYF.